This T cell receptor (beta chain) is from a study of cytomegalovirus exposure and HLA in healthy donors. V was pared by 2 bases and J by 6 bases, with 6 bases of the junction left unmatched. The germline V gene encodes CDR1 MNHNY and CDR2 SVGAGI (reference sequence). The CDR3 covers 15 residues. Primers: 60 Vbeta forward and 13 Jbeta reverse. Here immunoSEQ multiplex PCR was the method, and the copy in TCRdb shows in-frame clones only, minus some. In the table there are roughly 190,000 clones, around 90% of which are singletons. The table lists this clone with a count of one. Antigen specificity is unknown. Study results and caveats: The productive fraction for most TCR beta V segments was about 87% or about 30% in an earlier analysis.

The chain recombines TRBV6-6 with TRBJ1-2, with 10 bases lining up with TRBD1. The specimen was PBMCs. The receptor's source is a woman aged 18-30 years in good health and CMV-seronegative. CDR3 nucleotide sequence: TGTGCCAGCAGTTACCGGACAGGGGGTGAAGATGGCTACACCTTC. It encodes CASSYRTGGEDGYTF.